A few counts support the clone carrying this T cell receptor beta chain. The antigen is undetermined. Regions amplified from RNA transcripts were the TCR beta CDR3 regions. During a first-round RT-PCR of the TCR CDR3, the HTBI primer set was used. TCRdb itself ran the multiplex PCR reads through MiXCR, one entry per CDR3 protein. The table lists about 740,000 distinct CDR3 sequences, 12% to 15% of them singletons. The sample comes from a study of T cells in Graves' hyperthyroidism and ophthalmopathy. Findings of the study overall: Most clonotypes expanded in thyroid above 0.001 were likewise present in blood.

The CDR3 runs to 12 residues. From germline, CDR1 is SEHNR and CDR2 FQNEAQ (reference sequence). The V end lost 5 bases, the J end lost 10 bases, and 9 bases lay between the germline ends. The chain couples TRBV7-9 to TRBJ1-6; D gene unclear. The sequenced sample consisted of blood. This TCR came from a woman aged 18-30 years with Graves' hyperthyroidism. CDR3 sequence (DNA): TGTGCCAGCAGCCACGGTGGATCACCCCTCCACTTT. Protein product: CASSHGGSPLHF.